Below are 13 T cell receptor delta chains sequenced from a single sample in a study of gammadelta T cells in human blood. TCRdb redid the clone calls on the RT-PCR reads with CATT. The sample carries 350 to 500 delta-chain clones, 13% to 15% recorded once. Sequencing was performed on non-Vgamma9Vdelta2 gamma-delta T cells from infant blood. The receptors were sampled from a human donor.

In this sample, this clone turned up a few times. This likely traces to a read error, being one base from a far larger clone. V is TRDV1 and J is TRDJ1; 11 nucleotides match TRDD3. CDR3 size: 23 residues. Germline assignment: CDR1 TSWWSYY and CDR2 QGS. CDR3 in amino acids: CAFGELLTTSWGIPLDTTDKLIF. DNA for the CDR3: TGTGCTTTTGGGGAACTATTAACGACGAGCTGGGGGATACCTCTAGACACCACCGATAAACTCATCTTT.

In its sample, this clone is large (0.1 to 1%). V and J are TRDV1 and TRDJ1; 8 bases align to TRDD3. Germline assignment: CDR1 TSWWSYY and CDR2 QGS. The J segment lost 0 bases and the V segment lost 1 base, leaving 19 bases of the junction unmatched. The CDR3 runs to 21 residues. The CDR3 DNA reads TGTGCTCTTGGGGAACGGGGCTTACTCTACTGGGGGCCGACGTACACCGATAAACTCATCTTT. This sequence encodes CALGERGLLYWGPTYTDKLIF.

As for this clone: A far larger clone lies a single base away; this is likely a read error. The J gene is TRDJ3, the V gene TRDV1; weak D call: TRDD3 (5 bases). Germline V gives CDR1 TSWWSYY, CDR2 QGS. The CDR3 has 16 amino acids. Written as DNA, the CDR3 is TGTGCTCTTGGGGAACTTACCTCCTGGGACGCCCGACAGATGTTTTTC. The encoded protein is CALGELTSWDARQMFF.

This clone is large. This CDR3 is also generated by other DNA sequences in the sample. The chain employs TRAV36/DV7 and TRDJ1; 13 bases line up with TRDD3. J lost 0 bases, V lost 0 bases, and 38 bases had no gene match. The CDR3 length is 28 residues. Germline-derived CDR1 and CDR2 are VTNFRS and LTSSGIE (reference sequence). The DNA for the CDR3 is TGTGCTGTGGAGGCCCCCTCCTTCCTACGAACCACTGGGGGATACGGGGGTTGGGACTCTCATAACACCGATAAACTCATCTTT. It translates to CAVEAPSFLRTTGGYGGWDSHNTDKLIF.

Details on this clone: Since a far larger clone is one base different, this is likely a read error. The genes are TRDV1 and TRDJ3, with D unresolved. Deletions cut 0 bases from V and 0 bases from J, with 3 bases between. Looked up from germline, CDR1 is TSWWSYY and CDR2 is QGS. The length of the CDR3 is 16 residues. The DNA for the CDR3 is TGTGCTCTTGGGGAACTTCCCTCCTGGGACACCCGACAGATGTTTTTC. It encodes CALGELPSWDTRQMFF.

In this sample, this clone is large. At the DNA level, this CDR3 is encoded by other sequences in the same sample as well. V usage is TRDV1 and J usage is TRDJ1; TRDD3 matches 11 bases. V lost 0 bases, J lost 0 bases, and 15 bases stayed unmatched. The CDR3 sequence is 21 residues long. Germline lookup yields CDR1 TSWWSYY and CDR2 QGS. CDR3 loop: CALGELASLGGYGWYTDKLIF. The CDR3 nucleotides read TGTGCTCTTGGGGAACTGGCCTCCCTTGGGGGATACGGCTGGTACACCGATAAACTCATCTTT.

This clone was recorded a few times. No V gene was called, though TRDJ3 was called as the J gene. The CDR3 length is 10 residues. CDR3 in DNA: TGCGCCTGGGACACCCGACAGATGTTTTTC. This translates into CAWDTRQMFF.

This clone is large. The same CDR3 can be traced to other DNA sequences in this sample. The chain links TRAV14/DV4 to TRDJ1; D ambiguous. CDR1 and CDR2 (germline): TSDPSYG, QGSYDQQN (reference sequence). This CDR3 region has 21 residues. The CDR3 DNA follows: TGTGCTCTGAGTGAAGTGTCCGCGGCAACCTTGGGCCCCGCTACCCATACCAAACTCATCTTT. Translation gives CALSEVSAATLGPATHTKLIF.

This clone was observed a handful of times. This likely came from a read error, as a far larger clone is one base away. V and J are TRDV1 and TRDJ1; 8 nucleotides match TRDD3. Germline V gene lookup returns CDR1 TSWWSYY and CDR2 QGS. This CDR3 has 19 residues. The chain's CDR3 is CALGELPKWGIFLTNKLIF. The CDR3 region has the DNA TGTGCTCTTGGGGAACTTCCTAAGTGGGGGATCTTTCTCACCAATAAACTCATCTTT.

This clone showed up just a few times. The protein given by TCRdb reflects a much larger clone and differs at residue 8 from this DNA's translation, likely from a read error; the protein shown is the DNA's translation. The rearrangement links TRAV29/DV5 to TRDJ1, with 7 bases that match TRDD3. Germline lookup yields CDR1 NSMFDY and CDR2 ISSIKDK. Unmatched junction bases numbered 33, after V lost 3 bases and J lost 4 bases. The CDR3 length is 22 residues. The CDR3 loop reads CAATRRPSWRDWGSREIDKLIF. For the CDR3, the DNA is TGTGCAGCAACCCGGCGTCCTTCGTGGAGGGATTGGGGGAGCAGGGAGATCGATAAACTCATCTTT.

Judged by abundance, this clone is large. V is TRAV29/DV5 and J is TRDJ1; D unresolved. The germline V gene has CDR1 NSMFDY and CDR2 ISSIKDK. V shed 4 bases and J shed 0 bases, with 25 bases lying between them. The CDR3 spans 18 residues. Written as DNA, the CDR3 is TGTGCAGCAGCAATTCCCACCAGGCGGACCATATACACCGATAAACTCATCTTT. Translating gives CAAAIPTRRTIYTDKLIF.

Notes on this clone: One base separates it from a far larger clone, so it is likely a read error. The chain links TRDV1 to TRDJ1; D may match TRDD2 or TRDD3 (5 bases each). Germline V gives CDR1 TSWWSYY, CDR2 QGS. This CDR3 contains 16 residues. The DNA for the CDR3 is TGTGCTCTTGGGGAACTGGGGACCACCTACACCGATAAACGCATCTTT. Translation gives CALGELGTTYTDKRIF.

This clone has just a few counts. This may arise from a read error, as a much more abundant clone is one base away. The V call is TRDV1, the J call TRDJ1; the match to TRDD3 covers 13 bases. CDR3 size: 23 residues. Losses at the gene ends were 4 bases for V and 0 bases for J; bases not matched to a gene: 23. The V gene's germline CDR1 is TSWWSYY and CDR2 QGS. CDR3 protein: CALGGRGTTRLGDTRIYTDKLIF. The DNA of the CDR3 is TGTGCTCTTGGGGGAAGAGGGACCACCCGACTGGGGGATACGCGGATTTACACCGATAAACTCATCTTT.